The TCR beta chain under discussion was sequenced for a study of tumor and adjacent non-tumor tissue in lung cancer. Overall study context: Samples averaged about 3.8 million productive TCRbeta reads each.

The library came from three nested PCR rounds adapted from ARM-PCR protocols. TCRdb reprocessed the multiplex PCR reads via MiXCR and lists one record per CDR3 protein. The sample includes around 40,000 distinct CDR3 sequences, around three fifths of them seen just once. RNA was extracted from bulk tissue without any cell sorting. Distant lung tissue was collected more than 3 cm away from the tumor edge. Germline assignment: CDR1 MNHNS and CDR2 SASEGT. This CDR3 region has 13 residues. A note on this clonotype: Its target is not known.

Overall study results and limits: Tumor tissue had significantly higher TCR diversity than normal lung. Patients with more diverse tumor TCRs had worse survival. Top 100 clones took a larger repertoire share in normal lung.

The receptor comes from a man between 45 and 60 years old with non-small cell lung cancer. This chain uses TRBV6-1 with TRBJ2-2; perhaps D is TRBD1 or TRBD2 (5 bases each). Sequencing was done on a sample of distant non-tumor lung tissue. The CDR3 DNA sequence: TGTGTCAACAACACCTGGGGGTCCGGGGAGCTGTTTTTT. This gives the protein CVNNTWGSGELFF.